The clone carrying this TCR beta chain came up once. What it binds is not known. The record originates from a study of CD8 T cells in Susac syndrome. Study conclusions and caveats: An acknowledgment was made by the study that its TCR sequencing and HLA analysis involved relatively few individuals.

Sequencing of TCR beta was carried out in blood CD8+ and CD4+ T cells. Negative magnetic isolation gave CD8+ and CD4+ cells; FACS enriched CD8+ TEMRA. With random hexamers, reverse transcription was performed on roughly 0.45 to 1 ug of RNA. The CDR3 of TCR beta was amplified by immunoSEQ multiplex PCR across 54 Vbeta and 13 Jbeta. TCRdb re-called the immunoSEQ multiplex PCR reads with MiXCR, one entry per CDR3 protein. The sample consists of 160,000 or so distinct CDR3 sequences, around 95% of them appearing once. Germline CDR1 reads LGHDT; CDR2 reads YNNKEL (reference sequence). Losses at the gene ends were 0 bases for V and 7 bases for J; bases not matched to a gene: 9. This CDR3 comprises 15 residues.

Material: CD4+ T cells from PBMCs. The clonotype originates from a human donor in good health. V is TRBV3-1 and J is TRBJ2-7, with TRBD1 matching over 7 bases. CDR3 region: CASSQDRGSWREQYF. The CDR3 nucleotides are TGTGCCAGCAGCCAAGACAGGGGGTCATGGAGGGAGCAGTACTTC.